A selection of T cell receptor beta chains follows, all from one sample in a study of T cells in localized non-small cell lung cancer. The data were produced by immunoSEQ multiplex PCR, yet TCRdb's version contains in-frame clones alone and is incomplete. The data contain 20,000 to 30,000 clones, 92% of them singletons. The sample was peripheral blood, taken before any cancer treatment. Every receptor here comes from a woman aged 35-75 years with stage I lung adenocarcinoma. Both conserved end residues are part of each CDR3. The D gene is left open where the match is weak. Where a row states a size, it is once, few, many or the class of an expanded clone; other rows omit it.

TRBJ2-5,TRBV6-1,-,-,TGTGCCAGCAGCCCTCGGCTGGGCGGAGAAGAGACCCAGTACTTC,CASSPRLGGEETQYF
TRBJ2-7,TRBV19,-,-,TGTGCCAGTAGTATGGGGGAGACGGGGAACGAGCAGTACTTC,CASSMGETGNEQYF
TRBJ2-5,TRBV2,-,-,TGTGCCAGCAGTGAACTGAGGGCTCAAGAGACCCAGTACTTC,CASSELRAQETQYF
TRBJ2-2,TRBV5-5,TRBD1,-,TGTGCCAGCAGCGTCCGGACAGGGAACACCGGGGAGCTGTTTTTT,CASSVRTGNTGELFF
TRBJ2-7,TRBV28,TRBD1,-,TGTGCCAGCAGTTTATATGAACGCCGGGACAGAAACTACGAGCAGTACTTC,CASSLYERRDRNYEQYF
TRBJ2-3,TRBV2,-,-,TGTGCCAGCAGCGTTCTAGGGTCCCATACGCAGTATTTT,CASSVLGSHTQYF
TRBJ2-1,TRBV7-6,-,-,TGTGCCAGCAGCCAGATTGGTGTAACTGACTACAATGAGCAGTTCTTC,CASSQIGVTDYNEQFF
TRBJ1-5,TRBV28,TRBD1,once,TGTGCCAGCACCCCGAGCGGGACAGGGGCGAGAAATAGCAATCAGCCCCAGCATTTT,CASTPSGTGARNSNQPQHF
TRBJ1-1,TRBV28,TRBD1,-,TGTGCCAGCAGTTTCCGAGGGGGCTGGACTGAAGCTTTCTTT,CASSFRGGWTEAFF
TRBJ1-1,TRBV5-1,-,-,TGCGCCAGCAGCTTGACGGCAGGAGCCGCTTTCTTT,CASSLTAGAAFF
TRBJ2-5,TRBV5-4,TRBD1,-,TGTGCCAGCAGCTTGTCGGCAGGGGGTGGGGAGACCCAGTACTTC,CASSLSAGGGETQYF
TRBJ2-5,TRBV30,-,-,TGTGCCTGGAATCCGAGGTTCCAAGAGACCCAGTACTTC,CAWNPRFQETQYF
TRBJ1-3,TRBV28,-,-,TGTGCCAGCAGCCGCCCGGGGGGGGCCTTGGTTGGAAACACCATATATTTT,CASSRPGGALVGNTIYF
TRBJ2-1,TRBV2,-,-,TGTGCCAGCAGTAGACAGGTCCTCAATGAGCAGTTCTTC,CASSRQVLNEQFF
TRBJ1-5,TRBV19,-,-,TGTGCCAGTAGCCGGGCAGGGAGCAATCAGCCCCAGCATTTT,CASSRAGSNQPQHF
TRBJ2-2,TRBV19,-,-,TGTGCCACCCGGCTCCAGATATCGAACACCGGGGAGCTGTTTTTT,CATRLQISNTGELFF
TRBJ2-1,TRBV6-5,-,-,TGTGCCAGCAGCTCGACGGGCATAGGTAATGAGCAGTTCTTC,CASSSTGIGNEQFF
TRBJ2-1,TRBV6-6,-,-,TGTGCCAGCAGCCAGCGGAATGAGCAGTTCTTC,CASSQRNEQFF
TRBJ1-1,TRBV5-1,-,few,TGCGCCAGCAGCTTGGGGGCTTTCTTT,CASSLGAFF
TRBJ2-1,TRBV11-3,TRBD2,-,TGTGCCAGCAGCCTGACTAGCGGGAATGAGCAGTTCTTC,CASSLTSGNEQFF
TRBJ2-5,TRBV5-4,TRBD2,-,TGTGCCAGCATCGACTCACGGACTAGCGGGGGAGGGACCCAGTACTTC,CASIDSRTSGGGTQYF
TRBJ2-1,TRBV27,-,-,TGTGCCAGCAGCCCTAGGGCCTACAATGAGCAGTTCTTC,CASSPRAYNEQFF
TRBJ1-2,TRBV4-1,-,-,TGCGCCAGCAGCCGCCGGACTGACGGTAACTATGGCTACACCTTC,CASSRRTDGNYGYTF
TRBJ2-1,TRBV18,-,-,TGTGCCAGCTCACCACGAACAGGTAGCTCCTACAATGAGCAGTTCTTC,CASSPRTGSSYNEQFF
TRBJ1-1,TRBV29-1,-,-,TGCAGCGTTGAAAAGTCTATGAACACTGAAGCTTTCTTT,CSVEKSMNTEAFF
TRBJ2-5,TRBV10-1,-,-,TGCGCCATCGGGGGTTCGTGCGGTCAAGAGACCCAGTACTTC,CAIGGSCGQETQYF
TRBJ1-4,TRBV10-3,TRBD1,-,TGTGCCATCAGTGATAACAGGGGGCGCGATGAAAAACTGTTTTTT,CAISDNRGRDEKLFF
TRBJ2-7,TRBV7-2,-,-,TGTGCCAGCAGCTTGAGTTTCGGGGTCTACGAGCAGTACTTC,CASSLSFGVYEQYF
TRBJ1-2,TRBV27,-,-,TGTGCCAGCAGCCGCCTGAATCGAGGGGGGTTACCTGGCTACACCTTC,CASSRLNRGGLPGYTF
TRBJ2-1,TRBV10-3,TRBD2,-,TGTGCCATCAGTGAGCGATTTAGCGGGAGTTCTGAGCAGTTCTTC,CAISERFSGSSEQFF
TRBJ1-6,TRBV19,TRBD1,-,TGTGCCAGTAGCCCTGGACAGGGTAGATCACCCCTCCACTTT,CASSPGQGRSPLHF
TRBJ2-7,TRBV28,-,-,TGTGCCAGCAGTTTAGTACAGTCCTACGAGCAGTACTTC,CASSLVQSYEQYF
TRBJ2-3,TRBV9,-,-,TGTGCCAGCAGCGTCCAGATGGGCACAGATACGCAGTATTTT,CASSVQMGTDTQYF
TRBJ2-7,TRBV18,-,-,TGTGCCAGCTCACCGCCGAACATAGTCTCCGAGCAGTACTTC,CASSPPNIVSEQYF
TRBJ1-2,TRBV13,-,-,TGTGCCAGCAGCTTGGCCGGGGGGGCCGGCTACACCTTC,CASSLAGGAGYTF
TRBJ2-5,TRBV10-2,-,-,TGCGCCAGCAGTGAGTCGCTGTGGGGAGAGACCCAGTACTTC,CASSESLWGETQYF
TRBJ2-1,TRBV5-1,-,-,TGCGCCAGCAGCTTATACAATGAGCAGTTCTTC,CASSLYNEQFF
TRBJ1-1,TRBV19,-,-,TGTGCCAGTAGTGGGCAGAACACTGAAGCTTTCTTT,CASSGQNTEAFF
TRBJ2-3,TRBV19,-,-,TGTGCCAGTAGTGCAGCAGATACGCAGTATTTT,CASSAADTQYF
TRBJ2-3,TRBV15,-,-,TGTGCCACCAGCGACTACCCGACAGGTACGGTGGATACGCAGTATTTT,CATSDYPTGTVDTQYF
TRBJ1-5,TRBV19,TRBD1,-,TGTGCCAGTAGTATAGATCTCGCCTACTCCACCGGGACAGGCAAATATAGCAATCAGCCCCAGCATTTT,CASSIDLAYSTGTGKYSNQPQHF
TRBJ1-2,TRBV7-9,-,-,TGTGCCAGCAGCTTAGGAGAGAACTATGGCTACACCTTC,CASSLGENYGYTF
TRBJ2-2,TRBV27,-,-,TGTGCCAGCAGTTTCCTCACCGGGGAGCTGTTTTTT,CASSFLTGELFF
TRBJ2-4,TRBV5-1,-,-,TGCGCCAGCAGCTTGTTTTCAGGGGACGGCATTCAGTACTTC,CASSLFSGDGIQYF
TRBJ1-5,TRBV28,-,-,TGTGCCAGCATCGGACCCCTCAATCAGCCCCAGCATTTT,CASIGPLNQPQHF
TRBJ2-3,TRBV28,-,-,TGTGCCAGCCTAAGGGACCCCACAGATACGCAGTATTTT,CASLRDPTDTQYF
TRBJ1-1,TRBV6-1,TRBD1,-,TGTGCCAGCAGTGAAGTAGGCAGGGGGATGACTGAAGCTTTCTTT,CASSEVGRGMTEAFF
TRBJ1-1,TRBV5-1,-,-,TGCGCCAGCAGCTTGGCCGAGGCGAACACTGAAGCTTTCTTT,CASSLAEANTEAFF
TRBJ2-4,TRBV29-1,TRBD1,-,TGCAGCGTTGGACAGGGGTCCAAAAACATTCAGTACTTC,CSVGQGSKNIQYF
TRBJ2-5,TRBV6-1,-,-,TGTGCCATCCGACTGGGCAGCCAAGAGACCCAGTACTTC,CAIRLGSQETQYF
TRBJ1-5,TRBV30,-,-,TGTGCCTGGAGTGCGGTCGGCAGAAACAATCAGCCCCAGCATTTT,CAWSAVGRNNQPQHF
TRBJ1-1,TRBV4-1,TRBD1,-,TGCGCCAGCAGCCAAGATTTGGTTTCCTGGACAGGGGTGAAGGGGACTGAAGCTTTCTTT,CASSQDLVSWTGVKGTEAFF
TRBJ2-2,TRBV5-1,-,-,TGCGCCAGCAGCTCCCAGGGCGCCGGGGAGCTGTTTTTT,CASSSQGAGELFF
TRBJ2-1,TRBV28,-,-,TGTGCCAGCGTAGCGCCCTCCTACAATGAGCAGTTCTTC,CASVAPSYNEQFF
TRBJ2-1,TRBV7-2,TRBD2,once,TGTGCCAGCAGCTTCCCCTTAGCGGGAGTTAATGAGCAGTTCTTC,CASSFPLAGVNEQFF
TRBJ2-7,TRBV6-5,TRBD1,-,TGTGCCAGCAGAAGGACCGGGACAGGGGGCTACGAGCAGTACTTC,CASRRTGTGGYEQYF
TRBJ2-3,TRBV5-1,-,-,TGCGCCAGCAGCTTGAGGAACGGGGATACGCAGTATTTT,CASSLRNGDTQYF